These T cell receptor beta chains were read from a single sample in a study of shared clonotypes between healthy human individuals. Sequencing was performed with immunoSEQ multiplex PCR; in TCRdb, only in-frame clones are kept and a portion is missing. There are approximately 2.1 million clones in the sample; just over 90% occur only once, and roughly 0.36% lies in the top ten. The sample was naive CD4+ T cells from PBMCs. Receptors were obtained from a man younger than 35 in good health. Some clones in this sample may be carry-over from other donors' samples. Both conserved end residues are trimmed from each CDR3. Fields, in order: V gene, J gene, D gene, CDR3 protein. D genes are given only for firm matches.

V: TRBV10-2; J: TRBJ2-7; D: TRBD2; CDR3: ASNRAASGGTYEQY
V: TRBV6-1; J: TRBJ1-2; D: .; CDR3: ASSETGLGGYT
V: TRBV9; J: TRBJ2-2; D: .; CDR3: ASSVVSGPNTGELF
V: TRBV7-2; J: TRBJ1-2; D: .; CDR3: ASSFGRVDGYT
V: TRBV27; J: TRBJ1-2; D: .; CDR3: ASSQPREGKRYGYT
V: TRBV7-2; J: TRBJ2-6; D: .; CDR3: ASRALPLSGANVLT
V: TRBV11-2; J: TRBJ1-2; D: .; CDR3: ASSPEDSANYGYT
V: TRBV5-4; J: TRBJ2-6; D: .; CDR3: ASSLGRDSGANVLT
V: TRBV18; J: TRBJ2-1; D: TRBD2; CDR3: ASSPGLADYNEQF
V: TRBV9; J: TRBJ2-3; D: .; CDR3: ASSAFYARASTDTQY
V: TRBV27; J: TRBJ1-5; D: .; CDR3: ASSKGDNIQPQH
V: TRBV5-1; J: TRBJ2-1; D: TRBD2; CDR3: ASGYGTIVNEQF
V: TRBV2; J: TRBJ2-7; D: .; CDR3: ASRRRPGGVISYEQY
V: TRBV7-2; J: TRBJ1-5; D: .; CDR3: ASSLARGNQPQH
V: TRBV5-4; J: TRBJ2-3; D: .; CDR3: ASSEALAGRQSTDTQY
V: TRBV7-2; J: TRBJ1-1; D: TRBD1; CDR3: ASSLFGTGGTAEAF
V: TRBV2; J: TRBJ2-1; D: .; CDR3: ASIRQGNNNEQF
V: TRBV10-3; J: TRBJ2-1; D: .; CDR3: ATSSKWGGDEQF
V: TRBV18; J: TRBJ2-3; D: TRBD1; CDR3: ASSPTGGATDTQY
V: TRBV5-4; J: TRBJ1-2; D: .; CDR3: ASSLARKGRDYGYT
V: TRBV28; J: TRBJ2-7; D: .; CDR3: ASSPVGEQY
V: TRBV20-1; J: TRBJ2-1; D: .; CDR3: SSFQIDAEF